Listed below are T cell receptor beta chains from one sample, sequenced in a study of blood T cell repertoires in COVID-19. Some clones are missing from TCRdb's copy, which holds only in-frame ones; the method was immunoSEQ multiplex PCR. This sample yields about 230,000 clones, of which approximately 83% are seen a single time; over 1% belongs to the top ten. Sequenced input: peripheral blood. Receptors originate from a woman in her twenties or thirties with COVID-19, enrolled during active disease. The CDR3 runs from the conserved cysteine through the conserved F or W. The D gene is left open where the match is weak. Clone sizes are given selectively: once, few, many, or a class where the clone is expanded.

v_gene	j_gene	abundance	d_gene	CDR3nt	CDR3aa
TRBV28	TRBJ2-1	-	TRBD2	TGTGCCAGCAGTTTATTCAGGACTAGCGGGAGAAACAATGAGCAGTTCTTC	CASSLFRTSGRNNEQFF
TRBV6-5	TRBJ1-4	once	-	TGTGCCAGCAGACTATTGGAGAGGGAAAAACTGTTTTTT	CASRLLEREKLFF
TRBV28	TRBJ2-7	-	-	TGTGCCACCCAAACAAGTCAGGGTCGCTACGAGCAGTACTTC	CATQTSQGRYEQYF
TRBV6-5	TRBJ1-5	-	-	TGTGCCTGCGGGGAAAGGCCCCAGCATTTT	CACGERPQHF
TRBV5-6	TRBJ2-1	-	TRBD2	TGTGCCAGCAGGACACCGGGACTAGCGCCTTTTTCCTCCTACAATGAGCAGTTCTTC	CASRTPGLAPFSSYNEQFF
TRBV3-1/TRBV3-2	TRBJ1-4	few	-	TGTGCCAGCAGCCAAGACCTAAGAGGTGAAAAACTGTTTTTT	CASSQDLRGEKLFF
TRBV9	TRBJ2-1	-	TRBD2	TGTGCCAGCAGCGGTACGGGACTAGCGGGAGGTGAGCAGTTCTTC	CASSGTGLAGGEQFF
TRBV5-4	TRBJ1-1	-	-	TGTGCCAGCAGCTTGTGGGCAGGGGTTAGCACTGAAGCTTTCTTT	CASSLWAGVSTEAFF
TRBV9	TRBJ2-3	-	TRBD2	TGTGCCAGCAGCGAAGAGGCTGCGGGAGAAACAGATACGCAGTATTTT	CASSEEAAGETDTQYF
TRBV5-6	TRBJ2-2	-	-	TGTGCCAGCAGCTTGGAGGGGTTCACCGGGGAGCTGTTTTTT	CASSLEGFTGELFF
TRBV6-1	TRBJ1-1	-	TRBD1	TGTGCCAGCAGTCCGGGACAGGGGAGGAACACTGAAGCTTTCTTT	CASSPGQGRNTEAFF
TRBV7-9	TRBJ2-6	-	-	TGTGCCAGCAGCTTAGTTGCAGGCCCTGGGGCCAACGTCCTGACTTTC	CASSLVAGPGANVLTF
TRBV28	TRBJ2-3	-	-	TGTGCCAGCAGTTTGGTGGGGGCCGGAGATACGCAGTATTTT	CASSLVGAGDTQYF
TRBV5-1	TRBJ2-5	-	-	TGCGCCAGCAGCTTGGGACAGCAAGAGACCCAGTACTTC	CASSLGQQETQYF
TRBV9	TRBJ2-3	few	TRBD2	TGTGCCAGCAGCGCGGGTAGCGGGAACTTTTTTACGGCCACAGATACGCAGTATTTT	CASSAGSGNFFTATDTQYF
TRBV20-1	TRBJ2-7	-	TRBD2	TGCAGTAGTAGCGGGAGCGGCGAGCAGTACTTC	CSSSGSGEQYF